This T cell receptor beta chain derives from a study of regulatory T cells in long-lasting Graves disease. General study results and limits: In persistent patients, shared public clonotypes (2,741) outnumbered those in new patients (about 890).

Germline CDR1 and CDR2: MNHEY and SVGAGI. V dropped 4 bases and J dropped 3 bases, with 12 bases sitting between them. The CDR3 is made up of 14 amino acids. Described time point: newly diagnosed GD, antithyroid drugs for less than 3 months. From RNA extracted from PBMCs, the TCR library was made. This clonotype has a count of ten or more. Its antigen remains unidentified. In building TCR beta libraries, iRepertoire HTBI primers were used together with Arm-PCR of CDR3 regions. TCRdb passed the multiplex PCR reads through MiXCR, listing each CDR3 protein once. The sample lists roughly 410,000 distinct CDR3 sequences; about 15% were seen once. The same data also went into a second study, on T cells in Graves' hyperthyroidism and ophthalmopathy. That paper notes: An initial round of RT-PCR targeting the TCR CDR3 relied on the HTBI primer set.

This chain links TRBV6-5 with TRBJ2-5; maybe TRBD1 (5 bases). The sample in question was peripheral blood mononuclear cells (PBMCs), obtained at new diagnosis, from a patient treated with antithyroid drugs. The TCR was taken from a woman aged 40 to 55 with Graves disease. CDR3 amino acids: CASSLWEGEETQYF. Here the CDR3 DNA reads TGTGCCAGCAGTTTATGGGAAGGGGAAGAGACCCAGTACTTC.